The following is a T cell receptor (beta chain) sequence with its context. There is no known antigen for this receptor. Qualities for individual bases were not recorded, and no much larger clone is one base off. This record belongs to a study of OX40 agonist ivuxolimab in advanced cancers. For context, the study as a whole: Ivuxolimab was a fully human IgG2 agonistic monoclonal antibody targeting the costimulatory receptor OX40 (CD134). Intravenous ivuxolimab was administered to patients every 2 weeks at six dose levels: 0.01, 0.1, 0.3, 1.5, 3 and 10 mg/kg. Of the roughly 51 patients in dose escalation, about 20 had hepatocellular carcinoma, around 15 had melanoma, 9 had renal cell carcinoma and 9 had head and neck cancer. In the dose-escalation cohort, nearly 85% of patients were male, and the mean age was roughly 56 years with a range of roughly 23 to 79. Patients were allowed to have had prior anti-PD-1, anti-PD-L1 or anti-CTLA-4 therapy, and approximately 40% of the dose-escalation patients had previously received checkpoint inhibitors. Partial responses were achieved by three dose-escalation patients, of whom one had hepatocellular carcinoma and two had cutaneous melanoma. The purpose of peripheral TCRbeta sequencing was to test whether ivuxolimab changed TCR sequence diversity and led to clonal T-cell expansion. The paper reports the monotherapy dose-escalation portion (N of about 56 patients) of the phase I ivuxolimab trial. The study at large found these results: At doses of 0.1 to 3.0 mg/kg, clonal expansion of both CD4+ and CD8+ T cells in blood was seen between baseline and week 6. In partial responders in the 0.1-3.0 mg/kg groups, normalized peripheral clonal expansion was found to be among the lowest, especially among CD8+ T cells. On average, CD8+ T cells showed more expanded clones than CD4+ T cells after ivuxolimab. Antigen specificity was not determined for the clonally expanded peripheral T cells. Low levels of normalized T-cell clonal expansion were also seen in some patients who did not respond.

Patients with autoimmune disease history or receiving systemic immunosuppression were excluded from the trial. Peripheral blood for TCR sequencing was collected from all dose cohorts at baseline, on cycle 4 day 1, and on cycle 7 day 1. The samples were taken from a phase I, first-in-human, multicenter, open-label dose-escalation trial of ivuxolimab. Adults with locally advanced or metastatic melanoma, renal cell carcinoma, hepatocellular carcinoma or head and neck squamous cell carcinoma were enrolled in the trial. Before TCR sequencing, CD4+ T cells and CD8+ T cells from peripheral blood were sorted into separate populations. To sequence the TCRbeta CDR3 region, genomic DNA was isolated from the sorted cells. TCRbeta CDR3 regions were sequenced using the immunoSEQ Assay. The table comes from immuneACCESS by way of TCRdb, which keeps in-frame sequences with V and J called. Part of the clones is missing from these tables; in studies checked, under half for an unresolved V gene and the rest for unknown reasons. The table for this sample lists tens of thousands of clones; 85% to 90% of them were counted only once. The ten largest clones add up to under 7% of the sample.

The CDR3 spans 14 residues, from the cysteine through the phenylalanine. The entry retains the CDR3 DNA only, 42 bases that are in frame from base 1. At the junction V is shortened by 6 bases and J by 4 bases; bases outside the gene matches: 8. Looking up the germline V gene (reference sequence) yields CDR1 MNHEY and CDR2 SMNVEV. The starting material was CD4+ or CD8+ T cells sorted from blood, obtained in a trial of the OX40 agonist ivuxolimab. The rearrangement joined TRBV27 to TRBJ1-1, and 7 bases in between align with TRBD1. The source is an adult with an advanced solid tumor such as melanoma, head and neck, liver or kidney cancer. This receptor has the CDR3 CASSPLRQGTEAFF. The DNA sequence is as follows: TGTGCCAGCAGCCCCTTAAGACAGGGCACTGAAGCTTTCTTT.